This TCR beta chain derives from a study of radiotherapy plus CTLA-4 blockade in lung cancer. Study-wide background: 15% to 20% of patients responded objectively, and about 30% achieved disease control.

Comment on this clone: The antigen is unknown.

V was pared by 3 bases and J by 0 bases, with 18 bases between. Per germline, CDR1 MDHEN and CDR2 SYDVKM. The CDR3 spans 19 residues. Method: immunoSEQ multiplex PCR; TCRdb's copy keeps in-frame clones and lacks some. The sample contains some 74,000 clones, around 82% of which appear only once. Broader study findings: There was expansion of tumor-derived TCR clones in blood after radiotherapy plus ipilimumab.

The sequences come from peripheral blood, collected from a patient treated with radiotherapy plus ipilimumab. The gene calls are TRBV28 and TRBJ1-6; D possibly corresponds to TRBD1 (6 bases). The receptor comes from a human donor with non-small cell lung cancer who had a complete response to radiotherapy plus ipilimumab. This CDR3 reads CASSFPRGGGSSYNSPLHF. The DNA for the CDR3 is TGTGCCAGCAGTTTCCCCCGAGGGGGGGGAAGCTCCTATAATTCACCCCTCCACTTT.